These T cell receptor beta chains were read from a single sample in a study of regulatory T cells in long-lasting Graves disease. TCRdb reanalysed the multiplex PCR reads using MiXCR and keeps one entry per CDR3 protein. The sample lists roughly 490,000 distinct CDR3 sequences; about 20% were seen once. The sequences come from peripheral blood mononuclear cells (PBMCs), collected when the disease was refractory, from a patient treated with antithyroid drugs. The origin of the receptors is a female donor with Graves disease. Both conserved end residues are part of each CDR3. A D gene is named only where the DNA matches it firmly. Rows give clone size only sometimes, using once, few, many, or a class for an expanded clone.

J: TRBJ2-7
size: few
V: TRBV7-9
D: TRBD1
DNA: TGTGCCAGCAGCCCCCGACAGGGGACCTCCTACGAGCAGTACTTC
CDR3: CASSPRQGTSYEQYF

J: TRBJ2-7
size: many
V: TRBV30
D: NA
DNA: TGTGCCTGGACAGGATCCTCCTACGAGCAGTACTTC
CDR3: CAWTGSSYEQYF

J: TRBJ2-2
size: NA
V: TRBV20-1
D: NA
DNA: TGCAGTGCTAGAGATCCCCGATACACCGGGGAGCTGTTTTTT
CDR3: CSARDPRYTGELFF

J: TRBJ2-7
size: many
V: TRBV6-5
D: NA
DNA: TGTGCCAGCAGTTACGAAGCGGCCTCCTACGAGCAGTACTTC
CDR3: CASSYEAASYEQYF

J: TRBJ1-1
size: many
V: TRBV19
D: TRBD1
DNA: TGTGCCAGTCTCATATCGGGGACAGCGAACACTGAAGCTTTCTTT
CDR3: CASLISGTANTEAFF

J: TRBJ2-5
size: many
V: TRBV30
D: NA
DNA: TGTGCCTGGAGTGTCCCGGCCGGTTGGACCCAGTACTTC
CDR3: CAWSVPAGWTQYF

J: TRBJ2-2
size: few
V: TRBV7-2
D: TRBD2
DNA: TGTGCCAGCAGCCTGAGGACTAGCGGATACGGGGAGCTGTTTTTT
CDR3: CASSLRTSGYGELFF

J: TRBJ1-5
size: NA
V: TRBV6-6
D: TRBD1
DNA: TGTGCCAGCAGTTACTCGGTACAGGGGGCAGGGCAGCCCCAGCATTTT
CDR3: CASSYSVQGAGQPQHF

J: TRBJ1-1
size: many
V: TRBV3-1
D: NA
DNA: TGTGCCAGCAGCCAGGCACAGGCTGAAGCTTTCTTT
CDR3: CASSQAQAEAFF

J: TRBJ1-1
size: many
V: TRBV11-2
D: TRBD1
DNA: TGTGCCAGCAGCTTGGGGACAGGGGGTAGGAACACTGAAGCTTTCTTT
CDR3: CASSLGTGGRNTEAFF